These 8 T cell receptor beta chains came from one sample sequenced in a study of blood T cell repertoires in COVID-19. This table comes from immunoSEQ multiplex PCR, and its TCRdb copy is limited to in-frame clones, with some not included. This table holds about 270,000 clones, approximately 80% found once. Specimen: peripheral blood. These receptors were obtained from a woman in her sixties with active or convalescent COVID-19.

This chain connects TRBV5-4 to TRBJ2-7, with 9 bases fitting TRBD1. The CDR3 runs 14 residues. V was clipped by 2 bases and J by 5 bases; unmatched bases: 5. The germline V gene encodes CDR1 SGHNT and CDR2 YYREEE (reference sequence). The CDR3 here is CASSLWTGDDEQYF. In nucleotides, the CDR3 is TGTGCCAGCAGCTTATGGACAGGGGACGACGAGCAGTACTTC.

This chain joins TRBV7-8 and TRBJ1-2; maybe TRBD1 (5 bases). Germline CDR1 is SGHVS and CDR2 is FQNEAQ. The CDR3 sequence is 14 residues long. V lost 5 bases and J lost 8, with 18 bases in between. The CDR3, as DNA: TGTGCCAGCAGCCCCCGACGCGGGACTTGGGGCTACACCTTC. It specifies CASSPRRGTWGYTF.

The chain couples TRBV24-1 to TRBJ2-1, with a possible D match to TRBD1 (5 bases). The CDR3 totals 14 residues. V lost 9 bases and J lost 4, with 15 bases in between. Germline CDR1 and CDR2: KGHDR and SFDVKD. The CDR3 DNA reads TGTGCCACCGGCGTAGGGGCCCCGTACAATGAGCAGTTCTTC. It is translated as CATGVGAPYNEQFF.

Remarks on this clone: Other DNA sequences in this sample translate to the same CDR3. The DNA of the CDR3 is TGTGCCATTCGACTAGCGGGGGGACCCTACGAGCAGTACTTC. Its translation is CAIRLAGGPYEQYF. The rearrangement links TRBV10-3 to TRBJ2-7; 13 positions agree with TRBD2. Trimming at V came to 9 bases and at J to 2 bases, leaving 4 bases not matched to a gene. Looked up from germline, CDR1 is ENHRY and CDR2 is SYGVKD. The CDR3 length is 14 residues.

The V call is TRBV3-1 (or the pseudogene TRBV3-2), the J call TRBJ1-2, with 8 bases matching TRBD1. CDR3 length equals 21 residues. The V segment lost 0 bases and the J segment 0 bases; nucleotides outside the gene matches: 18. Germline lookup yields CDR1 LGHDT and CDR2 YNNKEL (reference sequence). The CDR3 nucleotides are TGTGCCAGCAGCCAAGAATCCGCGAGGACAGGGAAACCCCCGACTAACTATGGCTACACCTTC. Translated: CASSQESARTGKPPTNYGYTF.

V usage is TRBV11-3 and J usage is TRBJ1-1, with D maybe TRBD1 (6 bases). The CDR3 extends over 13 amino acids. CDR1 SGHNT and CDR2 YENEEA come from the germline V gene. V was clipped by 6 bases and J by 4 bases, with 12 bases between them. The CDR3 sequence: CASRSRDTTEAFF. The CDR3 DNA reads TGTGCCAGCAGGTCCCGGGACACCACTGAAGCTTTCTTT.

The chain carries TRBV5-1 and TRBJ1-1; TRBD1 matches 8 bases. The V and J ends lost 2 bases and 2 bases, in that order; junction bases with no gene match: 14. CDR3 length equals 18 residues. CDR1 and CDR2 from the germline V gene are SGHRS and YFSETQ. The CDR3 coding sequence is TGCGCCAGCAGCTTAGGTTCGGGCCGGACAGGGCTTAACACTGAAGCTTTCTTT. Protein sequence: CASSLGSGRTGLNTEAFF.

V gene TRBV5-1 combines with J gene TRBJ2-7, with no clear D. Germline V gene sequence: CDR1 SGHRS, CDR2 YFSETQ. The CDR3 has 13 residues. Trimming stripped 0 bases from V and 4 bases from J, with 8 bases between. As DNA, the CDR3 is TGCGCCAGCAGCTTGGGTACAGTTTACGAGCAGTACTTC. Translating gives CASSLGTVYEQYF.